This T cell receptor (beta chain) comes out of a study of blood T cells in healthy people across ages. The CDR3 consists of 16 residues. Germline V gene data show CDR1 as DFQATT and CDR2 as SNEGSKA (reference sequence). With a J-beta primer mix and a sample-barcoded 5' primer, a second PCR ran roughly 6 to 12 cycles. TCRdb reprocessed the 5' RACE reads via MiXCR and lists one record per CDR3 protein. The sample contains fewer than 900,000 distinct CDR3 sequences, 43% of which appear only once. Points on this clonotype: At one end, the junction sequence differs from germline, possibly due to a read error.

The TCR sequence derives from a woman in her sixties or seventies in good health. Sequencing was performed on blood. This rearrangement joins TRBV20-1 to TRBJ2-3; 9 bases fit TRBD2. Here the CDR3 DNA reads TGCAGTGTTAGAGATCCCGCTAGCGGGGACACAGATACGCAGTATTTT. The encoded protein is CSVRDPASGDTDTQYF.